The 25 T cell receptor beta chains below come from one sample, sequenced in a study of HIV-infected patients and healthy controls. In TCRdb, the 5' RACE reads were re-called with MiXCR into one record per CDR3 protein. This table has approximately 64,000 distinct CDR3 sequences, under 25% appearing once. The sample consisted of CD4+ T cells from blood. These receptor sequences come from a human donor in good health.

This clonotype was detected only once. The CDR3 nucleotides are TGCAGTGCTAGGCGGCAGGCCAGCTCCTACAATGAGCAGTTCTTC. It translates to CSARRQASSYNEQFF. The V and J genes are TRBV20-1 and TRBJ2-1; D call uncertain. The CDR3 totals 15 residues. Germline assignment: CDR1 DFQATT and CDR2 SNEGSKA (reference sequence). V lost 3 bases and J 0 bases, leaving 12 bases between the germline ends.

This clonotype was recorded at least ten times. The V gene is TRBV10-3, the J gene TRBJ1-2, with D perhaps matching TRBD1 (5 bases). This CDR3 is built from 15 residues. From germline, CDR1 is ENHRY and CDR2 SYGVKD. Trimming left V 2 bases short and J 5 bases short, with 15 bases between. The CDR3 region is CAISERSQGNYGYTF. The CDR3 DNA reads as TGTGCCATCAGTGAGAGAAGTCAGGGAAATTATGGCTACACCTTC.

This rearrangement joins TRBV7-2 to TRBJ2-7, with a weak D call TRBD2 (6 bases). This CDR3 region has 14 residues. Germline CDR1 SGHTA, CDR2 FQGNSA. Trimming removed 5 bases at V and 1 base at J, with 12 bases between. The CDR3 sequence is CASSVGGVSYEQYF. The CDR3 DNA reads as TGTGCCAGCAGCGTAGGAGGGGTGTCCTACGAGCAGTACTTC.

The chain links TRBV18 to TRBJ1-1; D uncertain. CDR1 and CDR2 (germline): KGHSH, LQKENI. The CDR3 has 16 residues. V lost 2 bases and J 1 base, leaving 14 bases between the germline ends. The CDR3: CASSPGWGSWNTEAFF. The CDR3 nucleotides read TGTGCCAGCTCACCAGGCTGGGGAAGTTGGAACACTGAAGCTTTCTTT.

This clonotype has a count of ten or more. V usage is TRBV5-6 and J usage is TRBJ2-2, with TRBD1 identical over 8 bases. The junction had 1 base not matched to a gene; V was cut back by 0 bases and J by 3 bases. The CDR3 is 15 residues long. Germline values: CDR1 SGHDT, CDR2 YYEEEE. The CDR3 loop reads CASSLADRDTGELFF. Here the CDR3 DNA reads TGTGCCAGCAGCTTGGCGGACAGGGACACCGGGGAGCTGTTTTTT.

This clonotype was found many times. J is TRBJ1-1 and V is TRBV5-1; 11 bases line up with TRBD1. The germline gives CDR1 SGHRS, CDR2 YFSETQ. Trimming cost V 0 bases and J 4 bases; bases outside gene matches: 2. CDR3 length: 15 amino acids. In DNA form, the CDR3 reads TGCGCCAGCAGCTTGGAGGGGACAGGGGGCACTGAAGCTTTCTTT. It specifies CASSLEGTGGTEAFF.

This clonotype showed up just a few times. The rearrangement links TRBV19 to TRBJ2-2; the D gene is possibly TRBD2 (7 bases). The CDR3 totals 16 residues. Germline-derived CDR1 and CDR2 are LNHDA and SQIVND (reference sequence). Trimming cost V 6 bases and J 1 base, with 15 bases left between them. CDR3 DNA sequence: TGTGCCAGTAGCCGGCGGGGGACACTGAACACCGGGGAGCTGTTTTTT. This codes for CASSRRGTLNTGELFF. The full variable domain, in which reference TRBV19 and TRBJ2-2 provide the parts outside the CDR3, is DGGITQSPKYLFRKEGQNVTLSCEQNLNHDAMYWYRQDPGQGLRLIYYSQIVNDFQKGDIAEGYSVSREKKESFPLTVTSAQKNPTAFYLCASSRRGTLNTGELFFGEGSRLTVL.

This clonotype came up many times. The V gene is TRBV2, the J gene TRBJ2-3; D ambiguous. The CDR3 sequence is 15 residues long. Germline CDR1 and CDR2: SNHLY and FYNNEI. V was shortened by 1 base and J by 2 bases, with 10 bases between the two germline ends. This chain's CDR3 is CASSEGSAYTDTQYF. CDR3 nucleotide sequence: TGTGCCAGCAGTGAAGGTTCCGCATACACAGATACGCAGTATTTT.

The chain recombines TRBV5-5 with TRBJ2-7, with 7 bases identical to TRBD2. Germline values: CDR1 SGHKS, CDR2 YYEKEE (reference sequence). The V gene end was trimmed by 0 bases and the J gene end by 3 bases; junction bases not matched to a gene: 6. The CDR3 is made up of 15 amino acids. CDR3 coding DNA: TGTGCCAGCAGCTTGGCATGGGAGGGGAGCTACGAGCAGTACTTC. Its translation: CASSLAWEGSYEQYF.

This clonotype was picked up a small number of times. The chain is built from TRBV3-1 and TRBJ1-2; 9 bases map to TRBD1. Germline lookup yields CDR1 LGHDT and CDR2 YNNKEL (reference sequence). The junction had 5 bases not matched to a gene; V was cut back by 1 base and J by 2 bases. This CDR3 has 16 amino acids. The CDR3 nucleotides are TGTGCCAGCAGCCAAGTAGGGACAGGGCGGAACTATGGCTACACCTTC. Protein: CASSQVGTGRNYGYTF.

This clonotype was counted many times. V and J are TRBV11-2 and TRBJ2-1, with 10 positions matching TRBD2. The CDR3 spans 17 residues. After removal of 5 bases from V and 1 base from J, the junction contained 8 bases not matched to a gene. CDR1 is SGHAT, CDR2 FQNNGV, per germline. In DNA, the CDR3 is TGTGCCAGCAGCCCCCGGACTAGCGGCCCTTCCTACAATGAGCAGTTCTTC. Protein: CASSPRTSGPSYNEQFF.

This clonotype was seen a handful of times. The chain couples TRBV5-1 to TRBJ2-3; D is possibly TRBD2 (5 bases). CDR1 and CDR2 from the germline V gene are SGHRS and YFSETQ. The CDR3 contains 15 residues. The germline V and J ends were trimmed by 0 bases and 4 bases, with 12 bases remaining between them. As DNA, the CDR3 is TGCGCCAGCAGCTTGGAGGGCGGGCCGGCAGATACGCAGTATTTT. It is translated as CASSLEGGPADTQYF.

This clonotype was counted only a few times. This chain connects TRBV30 to TRBJ2-3; TRBD1 is a possible D gene (5 bases). Deletions cut 5 bases from V and 4 bases from J, with 19 bases between. The germline CDR1 and CDR2 sequences are GTSNPN and SVGIG (reference sequence). The CDR3 loop spans 15 amino acids. The DNA for the CDR3 is TGTGCCTGGCGCAGGGCTAGAGGCGGAGCAGATACGCAGTATTTT. As protein: CAWRRARGGADTQYF.

This clonotype was detected ten times or more. The chain combines TRBV3-1 with TRBJ1-1; 7 nucleotides agree with TRBD1. Unmatched junction bases numbered 0, after V lost 1 base and J lost 4 bases. Per the germline V gene, CDR1 is LGHDT and CDR2 is YNNKEL (reference sequence). The CDR3 is 13 residues long. The DNA of the CDR3 is TGTGCCAGCAGCCAAGCAGGGGGCACTGAAGCTTTCTTT. Protein product: CASSQAGGTEAFF.

As concerns this clonotype: This could be a read error, since a much larger clone is one nucleotide away. The chain combines TRBV5-6 with TRBJ2-3; D is perhaps TRBD2 (6 bases). The germline CDR1 and CDR2 sequences are SGHDT and YYEEEE. With 2 bases removed from V and 2 bases from J, the gap between germline ends came to 15 bases. CDR3 length: 16 residues. DNA for the CDR3: TGTGCCAGCAGCTTTCGACTCCCTAGCGTCACAGATACGCAGTATTTT. Residues: CASSFRLPSVTDTQYF.

This clonotype appeared many times. For the CDR3, the DNA is TGTGCCAGCAGCCCCGCACGCGTTGGAGGGGCCAACGTCCTGACTTTC. This gives the protein CASSPARVGGANVLTF. The J gene is TRBJ2-6, the V gene TRBV6-2 or TRBV6-3; D unclear. Germline-derived CDR1 and CDR2 are MNHEY and SVGEGT. Trimming took off 6 bases at V and 4 bases at J, with 16 bases between the two ends. The CDR3 spans 16 residues.

This clonotype has only a few counts. The chain has TRBV20-1 and TRBJ1-5, with 10 bases matching TRBD1. This CDR3 has 17 residues. The V and J ends lost 2 bases and 4 bases, in that order; junction bases with no gene match: 11. Germline CDR1 reads DFQATT; CDR2 reads SNEGSKA (reference sequence). In DNA form, the CDR3 reads TGCAGTGCTAGAAAAACGGACAGGGGGGGAAATAATCAGCCCCAGCATTTT. Translation: CSARKTDRGGNNQPQHF.

The CDR3 spells CASSYLRTAVREQYF. CDR3 nucleotide sequence: TGTGCCAGCAGTTACCTAAGAACGGCAGTGAGGGAGCAGTACTTC. The chain couples TRBV6-6 to TRBJ2-7; D not certain. Trimming pared 2 bases from V and 7 bases from J, leaving 18 bases between. Germline V CDR1 and CDR2: MNHNY, SVGAGI (reference sequence). This CDR3 has 15 amino acids.

The genes are TRBV20-1 and TRBJ2-7; D is uncertain. Per the germline V gene, CDR1 is DFQATT and CDR2 is SNEGSKA (reference sequence). Deletions cut 1 base from V and 5 bases from J, with 18 bases between. The CDR3 totals 15 residues. The CDR3 region has the DNA TGCAGTGCTAGAGGGCTCGGAGTGGGGTACGACGAGCAGTACTTC. Translation gives CSARGLGVGYDEQYF.

This clonotype was detected many times. V gene TRBV3-1 combines with J gene TRBJ2-7, with D tentatively TRBD2 (5 bases). Per germline, CDR1 LGHDT and CDR2 YNNKEL (reference sequence). The CDR3 is made up of 15 amino acids. V lost 5 bases to trimming and J lost 0 bases, with 14 bases between them. This chain's CDR3 is CASSSRELSSYEQYF. The CDR3 DNA reads TGTGCCAGCAGCTCCCGGGAACTCAGCTCCTACGAGCAGTACTTC.

This clonotype has a handful of counts. The genes are TRBV6-6 and TRBJ2-1; D might be TRBD1 (6 bases). Germline loops: CDR1 MNHNY, CDR2 SVGAGI (reference sequence). Trimming took 5 bases from V and 2 from J, leaving 13 bases between them. The CDR3 is 15 residues long. This chain's CDR3 is CASSQRTGTYNEQFF. The CDR3 coding sequence is TGTGCCAGCAGTCAAAGAACAGGGACCTACAATGAGCAGTTCTTC.

The chain has TRBV21-1 and TRBJ2-2; the DNA was not used to check the table's D call, TRBD1. TRBV21-1 is a pseudogene segment. The length of the CDR3 is 18 residues. CDR3 sequence (DNA): TGTGCCAGCGATCCAGGGGTTTCTAGCTACTACCTCATCGGGGAGCTGTTTTTT. Translating gives CASDPGVSSYYLIGELFF.

This clonotype has only a few counts. This sequence joins TRBV19 and TRBJ2-3, with D possibly TRBD2 on 6 matching bases. The ends were cut back, 7 bases at V and 2 bases at J, with 16 bases in the middle. Germline CDR1 is LNHDA and CDR2 is SQIVND (reference sequence). There are 15 residues in the CDR3. The CDR3 is CASTAQGLHTDTQYF. The CDR3 DNA sequence: TGTGCCAGTACCGCTCAGGGACTCCACACAGATACGCAGTATTTT.

This clonotype came up a few times. DNA of the CDR3: TGTGCCGGACAGGACTACAATGAGCAGTTCTTC. It is translated as CAGQDYNEQFF. The chain is built from TRBV7-9 and TRBJ2-1; 7 bases line up with TRBD1. The CDR3 totals 11 residues. CDR1 and CDR2 (germline): SEHNR, FQNEAQ (reference sequence). After removal of 11 bases from V and 3 bases from J, the junction contained 1 base not matched to a gene.

This clonotype was found many times. J is TRBJ1-4 and V is TRBV30, with D possibly being TRBD1 (5 bases). V shed 0 bases and J shed 8 bases, with 10 bases lying between them. The V gene's germline CDR1 is GTSNPN and CDR2 SVGIG (reference sequence). The CDR3 contains 13 residues. Written as DNA, the CDR3 is TGTGCCTGGAGTGTAAGGGGCATCGAAAAACTGTTTTTT. Its translation is CAWSVRGIEKLFF.